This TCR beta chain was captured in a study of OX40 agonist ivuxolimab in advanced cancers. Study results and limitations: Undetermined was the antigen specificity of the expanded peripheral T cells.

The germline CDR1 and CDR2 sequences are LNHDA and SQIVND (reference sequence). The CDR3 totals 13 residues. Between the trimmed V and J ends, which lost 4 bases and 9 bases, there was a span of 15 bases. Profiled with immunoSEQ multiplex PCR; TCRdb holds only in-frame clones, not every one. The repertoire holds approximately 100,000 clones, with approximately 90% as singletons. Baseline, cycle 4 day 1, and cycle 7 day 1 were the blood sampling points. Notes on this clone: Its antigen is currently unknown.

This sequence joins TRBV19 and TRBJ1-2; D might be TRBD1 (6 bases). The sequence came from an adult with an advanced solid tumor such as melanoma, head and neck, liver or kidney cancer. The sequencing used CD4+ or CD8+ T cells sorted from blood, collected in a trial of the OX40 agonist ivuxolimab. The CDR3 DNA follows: TGTGCCAGTAGTAATCTGCTCGACAGGCGCTACACCTTC. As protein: CASSNLLDRRYTF.